The 12 T cell receptor beta chains presented below share a single source sample, sequenced in a study of shared clonotypes between healthy human individuals. Some clones are missing from TCRdb's copy, which holds only in-frame ones; the method was immunoSEQ multiplex PCR. The sample lists around 1.9 million clones; 80% to 95% were seen once. Positively selected for CCR7, the CD45RO-negative cells used as naive CD8 cells excluded terminally differentiated effector memory CD45RA+ cells. Sequenced input: naive CD8+ T cells from PBMCs. The receptors were sampled from a man younger than 35 in good health. Some clones in this sample may be carry-over from other donors' samples.

The V gene is TRBV9, the J gene TRBJ2-3; 10 bases line up with TRBD1. The CDR3 runs to 16 residues. V trimming: 3 bases; J trimming: 2 bases; junction bases outside the gene matches: 6. Germline CDR1 is SGDLS and CDR2 is YYNGEE. In DNA form, the CDR3 reads TGTGCCAGCAGCGCAACGACAGGGGGCCTCACAGATACGCAGTATTTT. Residues: CASSATTGGLTDTQYF.

This chain links TRBV11-2 with TRBJ2-7; 7 positions agree with TRBD1. CDR3 length: 16 amino acids. J was trimmed by 0 bases and V by 5 bases; bases with no gene match: 10. CDR1 and CDR2 (germline): SGHAT, FQNNGV. CDR3 amino acids: CASSPNRGPFSYEQYF. The CDR3 DNA reads TGTGCCAGCAGCCCGAACAGGGGTCCCTTCTCCTACGAGCAGTACTTC.

The chain uses TRBV7-9 and TRBJ2-5; D gene ambiguous. V was clipped by 3 bases and J by 1 base, with 15 bases between them. CDR1 and CDR2 (germline): SEHNR, FQNEAQ (reference sequence). The CDR3 extends over 16 amino acids. The CDR3 nucleotides read TGTGCCAGCAGCTTTTTGGGGAAGGGTCGCCAAGAGACCCAGTACTTC. Encoded protein: CASSFLGKGRQETQYF.

The chain has TRBV7-9 and TRBJ2-7; D gene unclear. The CDR3 sequence is 13 residues long. Germline loops: CDR1 SEHNR, CDR2 FQNEAQ (reference sequence). The V gene lost 7 bases and the J gene lost 2 bases, with 12 bases spanning the gap. DNA of the CDR3: TGTGCCAGCACCCCATTTTCGGCCTACGAGCAGTACTTC. Protein: CASTPFSAYEQYF.

The J gene is TRBJ2-5, the V gene TRBV28; the match to TRBD2 covers 13 bases. The J call may be mistaken, given a closer DNA end match to TRBJ2-7. The germline gives CDR1 MDHEN, CDR2 SYDVKM. The length of the CDR3 is 14 residues. The CDR3 here is CASSRTSGSYEQYF. CDR3 coding DNA: TGTGCCAGCAGCAGGACTAGCGGGAGTTACGAGCAGTACTTC.

The chain joins TRBV4-3 to TRBJ2-1; D might be TRBD2 (5 bases). Germline V gene sequence: CDR1 LGHNA, CDR2 YSLEER. CDR3 length equals 14 residues. V gave up 4 bases and J gave up 6 bases, with 13 bases separating them. The CDR3 DNA follows: TGCGCCAGCAGCCCGTACTGGGGAGCCAATGAGCAGTTCTTC. As protein: CASSPYWGANEQFF.

In its sample, this clone was seen a few times. The chain recombines TRBV10-3 with TRBJ2-1; no reliable D call. V was clipped by 7 bases and J by 5 bases, with 6 bases between them. Germline values: CDR1 ENHRY, CDR2 SYGVKD. The CDR3 sequence is 11 residues long. DNA of the CDR3: TGTGCCATCACTCGGGACAATGAGCAGTTCTTC. Translating gives CAITRDNEQFF.

For this clone: An end of the junction does not agree with germline; a read error may underlie this. The rearrangement links TRBV27 to TRBJ1-4, with unresolved D. The CDR3 is 13 residues long. The V gene's germline CDR1 is MNHEY and CDR2 SMNVEV (reference sequence). The CDR3 DNA reads as TGTGCCAGCAGTTTCACGGCTAACGAAAAACTGTTTTTT. It translates to CASSFTANEKLFF.

There are a few counts of this clone. V and J are TRBV6-1 and TRBJ2-2, with D uncertain. The CDR3 is made up of 14 amino acids. Germline CDR1 MNHNS, CDR2 SASEGT. Trimming removed 6 bases from V and 1 base from J, with 9 bases in between. The CDR3, as DNA: TGTGCCAGCAGGGCCGCGAAGAACACCGGGGAGCTGTTTTTT. Translation gives CASRAAKNTGELFF.

The rearrangement joins TRBV9 to TRBJ2-7; D remains unclear. This CDR3 region has 12 residues. V lost 3 bases, J lost 0 bases, and 4 bases lay in between. Germline V gives CDR1 SGDLS, CDR2 YYNGEE. This CDR3 reads CASSDVSYEQYF. CDR3 bases: TGTGCCAGCAGCGACGTCTCCTACGAGCAGTACTTC. Supplemented by reference TRBV9 and TRBJ2-7, the full variable domain reads DSGVTQTPKHLITATGQRVTLRCSPRSGDLSVYWYQQSLDQGLQFLIQYYNGEERAKGNILERFSAQQFPDLHSELNLSSLELGDSALYFCASSDVSYEQYFGPGTRLTVT.

A single count supports this clone. The same CDR3 is also encoded by other DNA sequences in this sample. The V call is TRBV29-1, the J call TRBJ2-2; D is possibly TRBD2 (5 bases). V lost 6 bases, J lost 0 bases, and 5 bases lay in between. CDR3 length: 12 residues. The germline V gene has CDR1 SQVTM and CDR2 ANQGSEA. CDR3 DNA: TGCAGCGTGAGGGCGAACACCGGGGAGCTGTTTTTT. The encoded protein is CSVRANTGELFF.

Remarks on this clone: A clone one base away is much larger, so this may be a read error. The identical CDR3 is also encoded by other nucleotide sequences in the sample. This chain's CDR3 is CASSVSSSYNEQFF. In nucleotides, the CDR3 is TGTGCCAGTAGCGTGAGCTCCTCCTACAATGAGCAGTTCTTC. The genes are TRBV9 and TRBJ2-1, with D maybe TRBD2 (5 bases). This CDR3 has 14 amino acids. Germline V gives CDR1 SGDLS, CDR2 YYNGEE. The variable domain in full, completed from reference TRBV9 and TRBJ2-1, reads DSGVTQTPKHLITATGQRVTLRCSPRSGDLSVYWYQQSLDQGLQFLIQYYNGEERAKGNILERFSAQQFPDLHSELNLSSLELGDSALYFCASSVSSSYNEQFFGPGTRLTVL.